This TCR beta chain emerged from a study of T cell changes during pregnancy in multiple sclerosis. Germline V gene lookup returns CDR1 GTSNPN and CDR2 SVGIG (reference sequence). V gave up 6 bases and J gave up 4 bases; unmatched junction bases: 6. The CDR3 runs to 13 residues. TCRdb's copy holds only in-frame clones and misses some; the assay was immunoSEQ multiplex PCR. The table shows about 100,000 clones, with 75% to 95% occurring only once. The source was peripheral blood, collected in the second trimester of pregnancy. The clonotype originates from a female donor with multiple sclerosis, enrolled in a pregnancy study. The J gene is TRBJ2-3, the V gene TRBV30; 8 nucleotides agree with TRBD2. CDR3 loop: CACPGLVADTQYF. In DNA form, the CDR3 reads TGTGCCTGTCCGGGACTAGTGGCAGATACGCAGTATTTT.